This T cell receptor (beta chain) comes out of a study of T-cell memory formation after mild COVID-19. Study overall: There were largely donor-specific TCR clusters. Study-wide points: A balance of CD4 and CD8 characterized clones contracting day 15 to 85, whereas later expanders leaned CD4+. The study detected some responding clones in pre-infection memory, suggesting cross-reactive memory joined.

The CDR3 extends over 15 amino acids. Germline CDR1 is LGHDT and CDR2 is YNNKEL (reference sequence). The V end was cut by 1 base, the J end by 5 bases, with 12 bases between. Constant-segment primers served in 5'RACE that generated TCR alpha and TCR beta cDNA libraries bearing sample barcodes and UMIs. TCRdb recomputed calls from the 5' RACE reads with MiXCR, one row per CDR3 protein. Among roughly 560,000 distinct CDR3 sequences listed, around 21% were seen once. This clonotype occurred a few times. Its antigen is not known. Sequencing was done on a sample of PBMCs or a T cell subset sorted from them (not recorded which). This clonotype originated in an adult woman who had mild COVID-19 (a few samples of this study predate the infection). Cell type and time point are not known. The chain is built from TRBV3-1 and TRBJ2-1; D not resolved. The DNA for the CDR3 is TGTGCCAGCAGCCAAGGGTTATGGTCTCACAATGAGCAGTTCTTC. It is translated as CASSQGLWSHNEQFF.